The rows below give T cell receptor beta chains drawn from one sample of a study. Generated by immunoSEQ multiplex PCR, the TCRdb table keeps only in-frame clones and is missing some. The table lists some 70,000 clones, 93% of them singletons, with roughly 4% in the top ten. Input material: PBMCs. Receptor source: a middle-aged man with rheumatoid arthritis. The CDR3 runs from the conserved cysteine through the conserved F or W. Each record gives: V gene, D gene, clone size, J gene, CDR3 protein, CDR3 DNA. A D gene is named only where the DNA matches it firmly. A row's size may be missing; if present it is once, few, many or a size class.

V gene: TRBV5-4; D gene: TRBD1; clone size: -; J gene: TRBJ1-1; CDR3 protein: CASSRQGINTEAFF; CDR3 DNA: TGTGCCAGCAGCCGACAGGGCATAAACACTGAAGCTTTCTTT
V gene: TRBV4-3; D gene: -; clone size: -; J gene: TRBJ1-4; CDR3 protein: CASSQGTSTLNEKLFF; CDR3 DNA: TGCGCCAGCAGCCAGGGGACGTCGACCCTTAATGAAAAACTGTTTTTT
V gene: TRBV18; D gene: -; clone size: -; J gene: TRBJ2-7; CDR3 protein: CASSPRQDSYEQYF; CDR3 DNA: TGTGCCAGCTCACCAAGACAGGACTCCTACGAGCAGTACTTC
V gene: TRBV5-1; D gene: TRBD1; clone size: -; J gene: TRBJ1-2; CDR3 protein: CASSAGQGVTYGYTF; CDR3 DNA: TGCGCCAGCAGCGCGGGACAGGGGGTCACCTATGGCTACACCTTC
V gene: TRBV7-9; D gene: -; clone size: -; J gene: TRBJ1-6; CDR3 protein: CASRPLSGSSSYNSPLHF; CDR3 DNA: TGTGCCAGCAGGCCCCTCTCCGGGTCTTCCTCCTATAATTCACCCCTCCACTTT
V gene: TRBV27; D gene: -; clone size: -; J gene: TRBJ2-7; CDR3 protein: CASRGDYEQYF; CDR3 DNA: TGTGCCAGCAGGGGCGACTACGAGCAGTACTTC
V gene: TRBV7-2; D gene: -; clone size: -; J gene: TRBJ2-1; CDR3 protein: CASSLGGKYNEQFF; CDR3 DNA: TGTGCCAGCAGCTTAGGCGGGAAATACAATGAGCAGTTCTTC
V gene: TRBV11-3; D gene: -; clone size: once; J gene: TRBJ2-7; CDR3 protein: CASSLGLAYEQYF; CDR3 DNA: TGTGCCAGCAGCTTAGGTCTAGCCTACGAGCAGTACTTC
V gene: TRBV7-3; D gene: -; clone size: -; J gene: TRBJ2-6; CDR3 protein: CASSFGLDTGANVLTF; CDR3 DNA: TGTGCCAGCAGCTTTGGGCTGGACACTGGGGCCAACGTCCTGACTTTC
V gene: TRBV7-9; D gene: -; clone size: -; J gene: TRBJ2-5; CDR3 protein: CASSTPPLRPRDQETQYF; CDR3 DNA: TGTGCCAGCAGCACCCCCCCCCTTAGGCCCCGGGATCAAGAGACCCAGTACTTC